The 28 T cell receptor beta chains in this list originate from one sample, sequenced in a study of T cells in Graves' hyperthyroidism and ophthalmopathy. TCR beta CDR3 region amplification was performed from RNA transcripts. Researchers ran a first-round RT-PCR on the TCR CDR3 using the HTBI primer set. TCRdb re-called the multiplex PCR reads through MiXCR, storing one row per CDR3 protein. Seen here are about 200,000 distinct CDR3 sequences, roughly a sixth observed once, and the top ten hold under 65%. The sample taken for sequencing was blood. The source is a man aged 50-60 years with Graves' hyperthyroidism.

This clonotype was seen many times. The V call is TRBV3-1, the J call TRBJ1-1; 9 bases line up with TRBD1. Per the germline V gene, CDR1 is LGHDT and CDR2 is YNNKEL (reference sequence). The V gene end was trimmed by 1 base and the J gene end by 4 bases; junction bases not matched to a gene: 4. There are 15 residues in the CDR3. The CDR3: CASSQAHRGLTEAFF. The CDR3 nucleotides are TGTGCCAGCAGCCAAGCCCACAGGGGGCTCACTGAAGCTTTCTTT. The full variable domain, rest sourced from reference TRBV3-1 and TRBJ1-1, is DTAVSQTPKYLVTQMGNDKSIKCEQNLGHDTMYWYKQDSKKFLKIMFSYNNKELIINETVPNRFSPKSPDKAHLNLHINSLELGDSAVYFCASSQAHRGLTEAFFGQGTRLTVV.

This clonotype was counted many times. The rearrangement links TRBV30 to TRBJ2-1; a possible D gene is TRBD2 (6 bases). The germline gives CDR1 GTSNPN, CDR2 SVGIG (reference sequence). The CDR3 has 12 amino acids. The V end was cut by 1 base, the J end by 8 bases, with 9 bases between. The CDR3 is CAWSELAHEQFF. CDR3 in DNA: TGTGCCTGGAGTGAACTAGCCCATGAGCAGTTCTTC.

This clonotype was observed many times. The chain recombines TRBV11-2 with TRBJ2-1, with 11 bases that match TRBD2. CDR1 is SGHAT and CDR2 is FQNNGV in the germline V gene. The V segment lost 6 bases and the J segment 5 bases; nucleotides outside the gene matches: 9. The CDR3 is 16 amino acids. The CDR3 protein is CASSSLAGGSHNEQFF. The CDR3 DNA is TGTGCCAGCAGTTCCTTAGCGGGAGGGAGCCACAATGAGCAGTTCTTC.

With regard to this clonotype: With a much larger clone just one base away, this may be a read error. This chain uses TRBV28 with TRBJ1-5; possible D gene TRBD1, 5 bases. The V end lost 5 bases, the J end lost 6 bases, and 20 bases lay between the germline ends. The CDR3 is 16 amino acids. Germline CDR1 is MDHEN and CDR2 is SYDVKM. The DNA for the CDR3 is TGTGCCAGCAGTAACCAGCGGCCAGGGCGCACTCAGCCCCAGCATTTT. Residues: CASSNQRPGRTQPQHF.

This clonotype was detected only a few times. The chain recombines TRBV7-6 with TRBJ2-1, with 9 bases matching TRBD1. CDR1 is SGHVS and CDR2 is FNYEAQ in the germline V gene. Germline trimming cut 5 bases from V and 6 bases from J; bases unmatched to any gene: 8. The CDR3 loop spans 15 amino acids. This CDR3 is CASSTYRGQGNEQFF. The CDR3 nucleotides read TGTGCCAGCAGCACCTACAGGGGGCAAGGCAATGAGCAGTTCTTC.

This clonotype was recorded many times. The chain employs TRBV28 and TRBJ2-5, with TRBD1 matching over 7 bases. CDR3 length: 15 residues. Germline V gene lookup returns CDR1 MDHEN and CDR2 SYDVKM. The V gene end was trimmed by 6 bases and the J gene end by 0 bases; junction bases not matched to a gene: 7. The CDR3 region has the DNA TGTGCCAGCAGAAGGGGCAGGGGGTACCAAGAGACCCAGTACTTC. As protein: CASRRGRGYQETQYF.

This clonotype showed up many times. This chain joins TRBV7-6 and TRBJ1-4, with D uncertain. The CDR3 has 16 amino acids. V was shortened by 1 base and J by 0 bases, with 9 bases between the two germline ends. Germline assignment: CDR1 SGHVS and CDR2 FNYEAQ. The CDR3 DNA sequence: TGTGCCAGCAGCTTAGTGATGGAGTCAACTAATGAAAAACTGTTTTTT. The encoded protein is CASSLVMESTNEKLFF.

On this clonotype itself: A single base separates this from a much larger clone, so it may be a read error. V usage is TRBV20-1 and J usage is TRBJ2-7; D unresolved. CDR3 length equals 12 residues. The V end lost 7 bases, the J end lost 4 bases, and 14 bases lay between the germline ends. CDR1 is DFQATT, CDR2 SNEGSKA, per germline (reference sequence). As DNA, the CDR3 is TGCAGTGACAGCCCTAGTTCTTACGAGCAGTACTTC. It translates to CSDSPSSYEQYF.

This clonotype was detected ten times or more. V gene TRBV7-9 combines with J gene TRBJ2-7, with D perhaps matching TRBD1 (5 bases). The germline V gene has CDR1 SEHNR and CDR2 FQNEAQ (reference sequence). There are 14 residues in the CDR3. Trimming pared 4 bases from V and 2 bases from J, leaving 12 bases between. The CDR3 reads CASSYRAGPYEQYF. CDR3 bases: TGTGCCAGCAGCTATCGGGCAGGGCCCTACGAGCAGTACTTC.

This clonotype has ten or more counts. The chain joins TRBV9 to TRBJ2-7; tentatively, D is TRBD1 or TRBD2 (5 bases each). The ends were cut back, 3 bases at V and 0 bases at J, with 13 bases in the middle. The length of the CDR3 is 15 residues. In germline, CDR1 is SGDLS, CDR2 YYNGEE. Here the CDR3 DNA reads TGTGCCAGCAGCGAGAGAGGGGAAAGCTCCTACGAGCAGTACTTC. Protein sequence: CASSERGESSYEQYF.

The chain uses TRBV12-3 or TRBV12-4 and TRBJ2-6, with D possibly matching TRBD1 (5 bases). Trimming removed 5 bases from V and 0 bases from J, with 5 bases in between. This CDR3 comprises 14 residues. CDR3 DNA sequence: TGTGCCAGCAGTCAGGGCTCTGGGGCCAACGTCCTGACTTTC. Protein: CASSQGSGANVLTF.

This clonotype was counted between two and nine times. The chain recombines TRBV6-2 or TRBV6-3 with TRBJ1-2; D uncertain. The CDR3 covers 15 residues. Germline V gene data show CDR1 as MNHEY and CDR2 as SVGEGT. V lost 0 bases and J 0 bases, leaving 8 bases between the germline ends. In nucleotides, the CDR3 is TGTGCCAGCAGTTACTCCCCAACGACTAACTATGGCTACACCTTC. Encoded protein: CASSYSPTTNYGYTF.

The gene calls are TRBV6-2 or TRBV6-3 and TRBJ2-1, with TRBD2 identical over 15 bases. Per germline, CDR1 MNHEY and CDR2 SVGEGT. Trimming removed 6 bases from V and 3 bases from J; junction bases left unmatched: 6. CDR3 length equals 17 residues. CDR3 DNA sequence: TGTGCCAGCAGGAAATGGACTAGCGGGAGGGTCTACAATGAGCAGTTCTTC. This translates into CASRKWTSGRVYNEQFF.

This chain connects TRBV29-1 to TRBJ2-4; perhaps TRBD1 as D (5 bases). CDR1 and CDR2 from the germline V gene are SQVTM and ANQGSEA. Trimming removed 2 bases from V and 5 bases from J, with 10 bases in between. The CDR3 totals 13 residues. CDR3 sequence: CSVELLRENIQYF. The CDR3 nucleotides read TGCAGCGTTGAATTGCTCAGGGAAAACATTCAGTACTTC.

This clonotype showed up just once. A single base separates this from a much larger clone, so it may be a read error. The chain couples TRBV11-1 to TRBJ2-2, with D perhaps matching TRBD2 (6 bases). This CDR3 region has 13 residues. V gave up 3 bases and J gave up 7 bases, with 9 bases separating them. Germline loops: CDR1 SGHAT, CDR2 FQDESV (reference sequence). The CDR3 loop reads CASSLDYLGELFF. In nucleotides, the CDR3 is TGTGCCAGCAGCTTGGACTACCTCGGGGAGCTGTTTTTT.

Many counts were recorded for this clonotype. The chain employs TRBV12-3 or TRBV12-4 and TRBJ2-7, with TRBD2 as a possible D gene (5 bases). The CDR3 has 14 amino acids. Trimming removed 1 base at V and 3 bases at J, with 10 bases between. CDR3 protein: CASSLGLAIYEQYF. The DNA of the CDR3 is TGTGCCAGCAGTTTAGGGCTAGCCATCTACGAGCAGTACTTC.

This clonotype was observed many times. The genes are TRBV3-1 and TRBJ2-3, with D hard to call. The CDR3 runs 14 residues. Trimming removed 1 base at V and 2 bases at J, with 7 bases between. Germline assignment: CDR1 LGHDT and CDR2 YNNKEL (reference sequence). The CDR3: CASSQGPATDTQYF. In DNA, the CDR3 is TGTGCCAGCAGCCAAGGACCGGCCACAGATACGCAGTATTTT.

The rearrangement links TRBV4-2 to TRBJ2-1, with D possibly TRBD2 on 5 matching bases. V was shortened by 0 bases and J by 2 bases, with 11 bases between the two germline ends. The CDR3 has 16 amino acids. Germline V gene lookup returns CDR1 LGHNA and CDR2 YNFKEQ. Here the CDR3 reads CASSQELEIPYNEQFF. The CDR3 nucleotides read TGTGCCAGCAGCCAAGAACTAGAGATCCCCTACAATGAGCAGTTCTTC.

This clonotype was picked up a small number of times. The V and J genes are TRBV20-1 and TRBJ2-3; D is undetermined. V gave up 3 bases and J gave up 2 bases, with 12 bases separating them. From germline, CDR1 is DFQATT and CDR2 SNEGSKA (reference sequence). The CDR3 extends over 14 amino acids. The CDR3 reads CSARALLNTDTQYF. CDR3 coding DNA: TGCAGTGCTAGGGCCCTACTCAACACAGATACGCAGTATTTT.

The genes are TRBV5-4 and TRBJ2-1; D is uncertain. The V end lost 9 bases, the J end lost 9 bases, and 13 bases lay between the germline ends. The CDR3 runs to 11 residues. CDR1 is SGHNT and CDR2 is YYREEE in the germline V gene (reference sequence). For the CDR3, the DNA is TGTGCCACGTCCTCGGCGCCTGAGCAGTTCTTC. Translating gives CATSSAPEQFF.

This clonotype was seen ten or more times. An end of the junction differs from the germline gene, which may be a read error. V and J are TRBV7-7 and TRBJ2-7; 10 nucleotides match TRBD1. Germline-derived CDR1 and CDR2 are SSHAT and FNYEAQ (reference sequence). The CDR3 is 15 amino acids. The CDR3 here is CASSLGTGEGYEQYF. The CDR3 bases are TGTGCTAGCAGCTTAGGGACAGGGGAAGGATACGAGCAGTACTTC.

The chain employs TRBV10-2 and TRBJ2-2, with 8 bases that match TRBD2. This CDR3 is built from 16 residues. Trimming took 7 bases from V and 0 from J; bases not matched to a gene: 7. The germline CDR1 and CDR2 sequences are WSHSY and SAAADI. In DNA, the CDR3 is TGCGCCAGCAAGAAGGCTAGCGGGCCGAACACCGGGGAGCTGTTTTTT. Amino acids: CASKKASGPNTGELFF.

This clonotype was counted ten times or more. This chain uses TRBV5-6 with TRBJ2-3; no definite D call. This CDR3 has 15 residues. The germline V gene encodes CDR1 SGHDT and CDR2 YYEEEE. V was cut by 4 bases and J by 0 bases, with 12 bases left in between. CDR3 DNA sequence: TGTGCCAGCAGCGGGGTGGACGACAGCACAGATACGCAGTATTTT. It codes for CASSGVDDSTDTQYF.

This clonotype showed up just a few times. The gene calls are TRBV29-1 and TRBJ2-7; a possible D gene is TRBD1 (6 bases). The V gene's germline CDR1 is SQVTM and CDR2 ANQGSEA. Deletions cut 7 bases from V and 2 bases from J, with 15 bases between. This CDR3 is built from 13 residues. The chain's CDR3 is CSAGKGDTYEQYF. The CDR3 nucleotides read TGCAGCGCTGGAAAGGGGGATACCTACGAGCAGTACTTC.

This clonotype was detected ten times or more. The V and J genes are TRBV5-1 and TRBJ1-1; 8 bases map to TRBD1. The CDR3 sequence is 15 residues long. V gave up 2 bases and J gave up 5 bases; unmatched junction bases: 8. CDR1 and CDR2 (germline): SGHRS, YFSETQ. This CDR3 is CASSFSQGARTEAFF. DNA for the CDR3: TGCGCCAGCAGCTTCTCCCAGGGGGCGCGGACTGAAGCTTTCTTT.

The V call is TRBV5-5, the J call TRBJ2-3; 8 bases line up with TRBD2. CDR3 length equals 13 residues. CDR1 and CDR2 (germline): SGHKS, YYEKEE (reference sequence). CDR3 sequence (DNA): TGTTGCAGCGGGAGCGCTAGCACAGATACGCAGTATTTT. Translated: CCSGSASTDTQYF.

This clonotype was observed many times. The chain is built from TRBV5-1 and TRBJ2-5; D is possibly TRBD2 (6 bases). This CDR3 has 14 amino acids. Per the germline V gene, CDR1 is SGHRS and CDR2 is YFSETQ. The V and J ends lost 0 bases and 4 bases respectively, with 10 bases between them. CDR3 sequence reads: CASSLDAGRETQYF. CDR3 DNA sequence: TGCGCCAGCAGCTTGGATGCGGGGAGAGAGACCCAGTACTTC. Full variable domain (outside the CDR3, taken from reference TRBV5-1 and TRBJ2-5): KAGVTQTPRYLIKTRGQQVTLSCSPISGHRSVSWYQQTPGQGLQFLFEYFSETQRNKGNFPGRFSGRQFSNSRSEMNVSTLELGDSALYLCASSLDAGRETQYFGPGTRLLVL.

The J gene is TRBJ2-3, the V gene TRBV12-3 or TRBV12-4, with 14 nucleotides matching TRBD2. V lost 6 bases to trimming and J lost 6 bases; unmatched junction nucleotides: 5. The CDR3 runs to 15 residues. In DNA form, the CDR3 reads TGTGCCAGCAGGGGGACTAGCGGGAGTCGCGATACGCAGTATTTT. This codes for CASRGTSGSRDTQYF.